This T cell receptor beta chain was profiled in a study of graft-versus-host responses after intestinal transplantation. Overall study context: Grafts were multivisceral, liver-intestinal, or isolated intestinal. The study gave all recipients anti-thymocyte globulin induction, then tacrolimus and steroids for two to three years.

Germline-derived CDR1 and CDR2 are MGHRA and YSYEKL. CDR3 size: 13 residues. The germline V and J ends were trimmed by 6 bases and 0 bases, with 5 bases remaining between them. The method was immunoSEQ multiplex PCR; TCRdb's version includes in-frame clones alone and lacks a portion of them. In the table there are over 65,000 clones, about 91% of which are singletons. Points on this clone: Its antigen is unidentified.

Sequenced here: unstimulated CD8+ T cells sorted from spleen or lymph node cells, sampled before transplant. This chain links TRBV4-1 with TRBJ2-2; D uncertain. The clonotype originates from a human donor who was the organ donor for an intestinal transplant. CDR3: CASRTANTGELFF. CDR3 DNA: TGCGCCAGCAGGACCGCGAACACCGGGGAGCTGTTTTTT.